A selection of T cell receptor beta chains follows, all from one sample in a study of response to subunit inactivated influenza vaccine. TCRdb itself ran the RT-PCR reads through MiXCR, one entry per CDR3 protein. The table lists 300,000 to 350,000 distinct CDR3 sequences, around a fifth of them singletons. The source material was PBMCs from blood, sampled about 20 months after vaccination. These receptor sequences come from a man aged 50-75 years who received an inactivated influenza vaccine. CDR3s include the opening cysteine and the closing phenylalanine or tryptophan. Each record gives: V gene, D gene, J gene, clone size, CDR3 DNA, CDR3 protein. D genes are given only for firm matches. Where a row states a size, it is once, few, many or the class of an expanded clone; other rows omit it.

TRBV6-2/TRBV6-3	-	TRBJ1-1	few	TGTGCCAGCACCACGCCCCCGGACAAAAGCCCTTTCTTT	CASTTPPDKSPFF
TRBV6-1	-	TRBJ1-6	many	TGTGCCAGCAGTGATGGGGGGTATTCACCCCTCCACTTT	CASSDGGYSPLHF
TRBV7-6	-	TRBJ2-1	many	TGTGCCAGCAGCTTTTCTGTAAATGAGCAGTTCTTC	CASSFSVNEQFF
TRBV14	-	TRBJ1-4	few	TGTGCCAGCAGCCATGACCGGGCCACGATAGGGGGTGAAAAACTGTTTTTT	CASSHDRATIGGEKLFF
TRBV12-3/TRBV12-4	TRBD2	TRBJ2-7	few	TGTGCCAGCAGTTTCTTAGGGACTAGCGGGAGCTACGAGCAGTACTTC	CASSFLGTSGSYEQYF
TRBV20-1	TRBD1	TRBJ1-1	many	TGCAGTGCTGGGACAGGGAGTGCGATGAACACTGAAGCTTTCTTT	CSAGTGSAMNTEAFF
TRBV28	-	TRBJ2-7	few	TGTGCCACATCAATGCCCGACGGCGGATCTTACGAGCAGTACTTC	CATSMPDGGSYEQYF
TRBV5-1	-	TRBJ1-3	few	TGCGCCAGCGCTCCTCCGCTGTCCTCTGGAAACACCATATATTTT	CASAPPLSSGNTIYF
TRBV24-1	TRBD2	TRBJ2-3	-	TGTGCCACCAGTGATACCGGGACTAGCGATACGCAGTATTTT	CATSDTGTSDTQYF
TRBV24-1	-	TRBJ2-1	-	TGTGCCACCAGTGCGCCCGGGACACCGCACAATGAGCAGTTCTTC	CATSAPGTPHNEQFF
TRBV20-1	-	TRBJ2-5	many	TGCAGTGCTAGAGACTGGCGCTTACAAGAGACCCAGTACTTC	CSARDWRLQETQYF
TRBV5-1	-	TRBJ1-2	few	TGCGCCAGCAGCCCGGGACGTCCGGAGGATGGCTACACCTTC	CASSPGRPEDGYTF
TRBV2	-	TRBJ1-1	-	TGTGCCAGCAGATCCCGATCAGCAGGCGAAACTGAAGCTTTCTTT	CASRSRSAGETEAFF
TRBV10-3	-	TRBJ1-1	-	TGTGCCATCAGTGAGTCGGGGCCGGGCACTGAAGCTTTCTTT	CAISESGPGTEAFF
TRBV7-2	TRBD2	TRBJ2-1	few	TGTGCCAGCAGCTCCAGGACTAGCAGGGTCTACAATGAGCAGTTCTTC	CASSSRTSRVYNEQFF
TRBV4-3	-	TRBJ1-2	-	TGCGCCAGCAGCCACCGTTGGACCGGCGGCTACACCTTC	CASSHRWTGGYTF
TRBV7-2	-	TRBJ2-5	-	TGTGCCAGCAGCCCCCGGGGGGCGTCTTTATGGGAGACCCAGTACTTC	CASSPRGASLWETQYF
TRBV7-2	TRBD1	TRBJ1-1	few	TGTGCCAGCAGCCTACAGGGGGCTGGAGCTTTCTTT	CASSLQGAGAFF
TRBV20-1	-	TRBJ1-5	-	TGCAGTGCTAGACCGGACGGCTATAGCAATCAGCCCCAGCATTTT	CSARPDGYSNQPQHF
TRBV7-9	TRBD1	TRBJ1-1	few	TGTGCCGGTGGGACAGGGGACACTGAAGCTTTCTTT	CAGGTGDTEAFF
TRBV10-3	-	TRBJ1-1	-	TGTGCCATCAAGGGGCCGACAAACACTGAAGCTTTCTTT	CAIKGPTNTEAFF
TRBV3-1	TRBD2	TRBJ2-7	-	TGTGCCAGCAGCCAAGACCTCGGGAGGGCCGACTACGAGCAGTACTTC	CASSQDLGRADYEQYF
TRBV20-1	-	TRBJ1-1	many	TGCAGTGCTAGTCAGACAGCCTCACCGGCTGAAGCTTTCTTT	CSASQTASPAEAFF
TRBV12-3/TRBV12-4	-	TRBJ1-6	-	TGTGCCAGCAGTTTAGGGGCGGGGGGGCGGAATGATTCACCCCTCCACTTT	CASSLGAGGRNDSPLHF
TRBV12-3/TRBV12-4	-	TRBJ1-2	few	TGTGCCAGCAGTTTAGGGATCCAGAACGGCTACACCTTC	CASSLGIQNGYTF
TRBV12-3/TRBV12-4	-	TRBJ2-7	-	TGTGCCAGCAGCCAGAAGGGACCGCCGCTCTTTGAGCAGTACTTC	CASSQKGPPLFEQYF
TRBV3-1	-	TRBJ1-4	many	TGTGCCAGCAGCCAAGATCGTCTCCGTTTCCGTAATGAAAAACTGTTTTTT	CASSQDRLRFRNEKLFF
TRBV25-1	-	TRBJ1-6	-	TGTGCCAGCAGTGACCATAACTGGCCGGGGAGCTCACCCCTCCACTTT	CASSDHNWPGSSPLHF
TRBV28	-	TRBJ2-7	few	TGTGCCAGCAGCACCGGACACCCACCCTACGAGCAGTACTTC	CASSTGHPPYEQYF
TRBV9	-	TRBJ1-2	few	TGTGCCAGCAGCGTAGGCACAGCTAACTATGGCTACACCTTC	CASSVGTANYGYTF
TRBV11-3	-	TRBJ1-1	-	TGTGCCAGCAGCTCGGACAGAACTACCGAAGCTTTCTTT	CASSSDRTTEAFF
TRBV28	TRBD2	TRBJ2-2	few	TGTGCCACCGGACTAGTAGGAACCGGGGAGCTGTTTTTT	CATGLVGTGELFF
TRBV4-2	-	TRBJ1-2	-	TGTGCCAGCAGCCAAGGGGGTTACCGGACAGACTCATTACCTAACTATGGCTACACCTTC	CASSQGGYRTDSLPNYGYTF
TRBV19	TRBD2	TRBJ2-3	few	TGTGCCAGTAGCCCTAGGACTAGCGGAACAGATACGCAGTATTTT	CASSPRTSGTDTQYF
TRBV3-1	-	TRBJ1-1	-	TGTGCCAGCAGCCACGCCAGGGTAGGGGACACTGAAGCTTTCTTT	CASSHARVGDTEAFF
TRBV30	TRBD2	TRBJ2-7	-	TGTGCCTGGAGTCCTACTAGCGGGGGAACCGAGCAGTACTTC	CAWSPTSGGTEQYF
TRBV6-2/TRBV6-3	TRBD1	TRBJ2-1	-	TGTGCCAGCAGTTACCCAACCAGCACAGGGGGAAGTGAGCAGTTCTTC	CASSYPTSTGGSEQFF
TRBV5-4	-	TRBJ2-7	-	TGTGCCAGCAGCTTGGAAGGCCGCCTGTCCTACGAGCAGTACTTC	CASSLEGRLSYEQYF
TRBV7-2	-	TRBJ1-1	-	TGTGCCACCTCGAGGTCGCCAGGCACTGAAGCTTTCTTT	CATSRSPGTEAFF
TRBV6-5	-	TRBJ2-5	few	TGTGCCAGCAGTTACTTAGGGACCCAGTACTTC	CASSYLGTQYF
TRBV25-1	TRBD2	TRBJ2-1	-	TGTGCCAGCACAACTAGCGGGGGGGCCGGCGTGGAGCAGTTCTTC	CASTTSGGAGVEQFF
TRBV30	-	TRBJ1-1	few	TGTGCCTGGAGCGATATACGGAACACTGAAGCTTTCTTT	CAWSDIRNTEAFF
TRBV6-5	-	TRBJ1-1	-	TGTGCCAGCAGTTACCAAGGCCCCCCCTTGAACACTGAAGCTTTCTTT	CASSYQGPPLNTEAFF
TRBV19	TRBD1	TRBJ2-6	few	TGTGCCAGTAGTACGAGGGGACAGGGAGGTCCTGGGGCCAACGTCCTGACTTTC	CASSTRGQGGPGANVLTF
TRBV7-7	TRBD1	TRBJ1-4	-	TGTGCTAGCAGCATAAGGACAGGGCCGGGTGAAAAACTGTTTTTT	CASSIRTGPGEKLFF
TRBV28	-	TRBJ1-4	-	TGTGCCAGCAGTTTGGCCCCAGGGTCCGGTGAAAAACTGTTTTTT	CASSLAPGSGEKLFF
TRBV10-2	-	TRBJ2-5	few	TGCGCCAGCAGCACAGGGACGCAAGAGACCCAGTACTTC	CASSTGTQETQYF
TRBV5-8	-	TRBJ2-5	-	TGTGCCAGCGGCCCGCCGGGGTTCGAGACCCAGTACTTC	CASGPPGFETQYF
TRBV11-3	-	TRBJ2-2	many	TGTGCCAGCAGCCTGAGGGGGTCCGGGGAGCTGTTTTTT	CASSLRGSGELFF
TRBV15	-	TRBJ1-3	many	TGTGCCACCAGCAGAGATCTTGGGGCAAGGGGAAACACCATATATTTT	CATSRDLGARGNTIYF